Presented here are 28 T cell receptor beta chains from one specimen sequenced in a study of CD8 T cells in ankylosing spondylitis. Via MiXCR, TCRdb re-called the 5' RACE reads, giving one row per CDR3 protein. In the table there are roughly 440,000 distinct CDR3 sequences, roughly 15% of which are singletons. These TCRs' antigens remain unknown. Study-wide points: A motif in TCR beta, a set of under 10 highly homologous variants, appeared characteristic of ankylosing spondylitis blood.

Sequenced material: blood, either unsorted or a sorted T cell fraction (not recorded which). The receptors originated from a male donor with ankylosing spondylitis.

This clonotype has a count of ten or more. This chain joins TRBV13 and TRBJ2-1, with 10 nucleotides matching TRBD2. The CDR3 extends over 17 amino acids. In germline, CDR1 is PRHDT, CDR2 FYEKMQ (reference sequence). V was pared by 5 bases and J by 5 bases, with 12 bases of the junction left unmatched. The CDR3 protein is CASSPRRLTSGDNEQFF. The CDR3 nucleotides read TGTGCCAGCAGCCCCAGGCGCCTAACTAGCGGGGACAATGAGCAGTTCTTC.

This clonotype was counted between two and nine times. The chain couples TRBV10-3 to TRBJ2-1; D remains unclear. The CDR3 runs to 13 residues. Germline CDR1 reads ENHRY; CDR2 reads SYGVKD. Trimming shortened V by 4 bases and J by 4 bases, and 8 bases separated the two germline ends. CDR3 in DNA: TGTGCCATCAGTGGCGGACCTTACAATGAGCAGTTCTTC. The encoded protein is CAISGGPYNEQFF.

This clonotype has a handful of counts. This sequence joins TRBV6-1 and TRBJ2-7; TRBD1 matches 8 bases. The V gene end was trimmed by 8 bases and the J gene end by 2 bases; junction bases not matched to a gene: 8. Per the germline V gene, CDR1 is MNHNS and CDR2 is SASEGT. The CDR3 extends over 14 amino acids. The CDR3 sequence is CASVDRAGPYEQYF. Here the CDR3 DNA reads TGTGCCAGCGTGGACAGGGCGGGCCCCTACGAGCAGTACTTC.

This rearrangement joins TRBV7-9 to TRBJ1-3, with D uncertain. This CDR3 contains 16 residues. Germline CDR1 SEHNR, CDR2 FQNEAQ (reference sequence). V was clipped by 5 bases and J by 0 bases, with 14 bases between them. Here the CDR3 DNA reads TGTGCCAGCAGCCGCGGGCCAAGCACCTCTGGAAACACCATATATTTT. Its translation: CASSRGPSTSGNTIYF.

The CDR3 region has the DNA TGTGCCAGCTCACCAGGGCGAGCTGAGGCCCTCCACTTT. Its translation is CASSPGRAEALHF. The chain uses TRBV18 and TRBJ1-6, with D uncertain. There are 13 residues in the CDR3. Trimming stripped 2 bases from V and 14 bases from J, with 13 bases between. Germline loops: CDR1 KGHSH, CDR2 LQKENI.

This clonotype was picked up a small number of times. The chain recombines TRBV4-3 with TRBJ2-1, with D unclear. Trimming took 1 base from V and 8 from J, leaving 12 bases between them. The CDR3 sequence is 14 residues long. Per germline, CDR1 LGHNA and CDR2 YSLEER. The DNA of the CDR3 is TGCGCCAGCAGCCAAGGGAGACGAGAATATGAGCAGTTCTTC. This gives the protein CASSQGRREYEQFF.

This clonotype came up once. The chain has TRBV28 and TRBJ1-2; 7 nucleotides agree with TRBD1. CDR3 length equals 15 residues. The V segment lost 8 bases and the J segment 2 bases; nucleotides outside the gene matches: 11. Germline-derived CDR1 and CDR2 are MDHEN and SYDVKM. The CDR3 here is CASLKSGTANYGYTF. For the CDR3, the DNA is TGTGCCAGCCTCAAATCCGGGACAGCCAACTATGGCTACACCTTC.

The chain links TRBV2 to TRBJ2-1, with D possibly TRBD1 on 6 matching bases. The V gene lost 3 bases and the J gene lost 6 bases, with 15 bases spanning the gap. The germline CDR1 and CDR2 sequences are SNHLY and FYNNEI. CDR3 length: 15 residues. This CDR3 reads CASSEGQGFFNEQFF. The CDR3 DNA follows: TGTGCCAGCAGTGAGGGTCAGGGGTTCTTCAATGAGCAGTTCTTC.

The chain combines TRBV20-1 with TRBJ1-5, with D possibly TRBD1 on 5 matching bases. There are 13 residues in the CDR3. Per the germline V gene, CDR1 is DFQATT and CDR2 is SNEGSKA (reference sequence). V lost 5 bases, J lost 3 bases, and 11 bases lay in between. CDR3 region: CSAREGTNQPQHF. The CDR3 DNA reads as TGCAGTGCTCGGGAGGGGACCAATCAGCCCCAGCATTTT.

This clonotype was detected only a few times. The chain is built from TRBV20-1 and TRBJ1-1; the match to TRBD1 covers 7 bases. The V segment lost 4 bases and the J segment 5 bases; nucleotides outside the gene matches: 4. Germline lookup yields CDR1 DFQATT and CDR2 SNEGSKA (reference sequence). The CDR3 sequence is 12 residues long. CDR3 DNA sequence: TGCAGTGCTACACAGGGGAATACTGAAGCTTTCTTT. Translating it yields CSATQGNTEAFF.

The CDR3 region has the DNA TGTGCCAGCAGCTTAGTACAGCTCAATGAGCAGTTCTTC. It encodes CASSLVQLNEQFF. V and J are TRBV11-2 and TRBJ2-1; D not certain. This CDR3 contains 13 residues. CDR1 and CDR2 (germline): SGHAT, FQNNGV. Trimming shortened V by 1 base and J by 6 bases, and 7 bases separated the two germline ends. The entire variable domain, with the rest obtained from reference TRBV11-2 and TRBJ2-1, is as follows: EAGVAQSPRYKIIEKRQSVAFWCNPISGHATLYWYQQILGQGPKLLIQFQNNGVVDDSQLPKDRFSAERLKGVDSTLKIQPAKLEDSAVYLCASSLVQLNEQFFGPGTRLTVL.

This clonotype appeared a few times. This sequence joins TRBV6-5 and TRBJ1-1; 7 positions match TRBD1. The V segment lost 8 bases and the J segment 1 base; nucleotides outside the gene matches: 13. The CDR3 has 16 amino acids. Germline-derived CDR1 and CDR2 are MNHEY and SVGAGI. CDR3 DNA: TGTGCCAGCGTTTACAGGGGCGTTAAGGGGAACACTGAAGCTTTCTTT. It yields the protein CASVYRGVKGNTEAFF.

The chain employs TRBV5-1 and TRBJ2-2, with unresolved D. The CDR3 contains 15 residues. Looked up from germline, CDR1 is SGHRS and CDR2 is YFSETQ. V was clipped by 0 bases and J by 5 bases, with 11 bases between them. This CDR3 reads CASSLGRPGTGELFF. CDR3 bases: TGCGCCAGCAGCTTGGGTCGCCCCGGAACCGGGGAGCTGTTTTTT.

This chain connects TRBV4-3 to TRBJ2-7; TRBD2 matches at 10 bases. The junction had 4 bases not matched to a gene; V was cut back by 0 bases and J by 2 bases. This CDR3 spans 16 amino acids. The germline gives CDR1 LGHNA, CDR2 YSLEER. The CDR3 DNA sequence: TGCGCCAGCAGCCAAGATTCCACTAGCGGGACCTACGAGCAGTACTTC. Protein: CASSQDSTSGTYEQYF.

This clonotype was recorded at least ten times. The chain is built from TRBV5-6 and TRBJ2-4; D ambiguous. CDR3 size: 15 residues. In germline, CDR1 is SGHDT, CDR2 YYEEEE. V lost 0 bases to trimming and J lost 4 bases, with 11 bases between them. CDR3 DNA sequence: TGTGCCAGCAGCTTGGCGGACGGCAAAAAAAACATTCAGTACTTC. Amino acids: CASSLADGKKNIQYF.

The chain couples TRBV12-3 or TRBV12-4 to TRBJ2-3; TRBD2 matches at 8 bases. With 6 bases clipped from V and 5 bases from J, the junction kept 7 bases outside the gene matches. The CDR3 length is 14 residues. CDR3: CASRNSGEGDTQYF. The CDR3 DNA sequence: TGTGCCAGCAGGAATAGCGGGGAGGGAGATACGCAGTATTTT.

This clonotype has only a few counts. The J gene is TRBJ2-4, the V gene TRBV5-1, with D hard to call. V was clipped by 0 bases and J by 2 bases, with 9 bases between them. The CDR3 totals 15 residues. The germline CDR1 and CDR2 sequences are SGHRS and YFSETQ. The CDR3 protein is CASSLGDLSKNIQYF. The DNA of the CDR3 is TGCGCCAGCAGCTTGGGGGATTTGTCCAAAAACATTCAGTACTTC.

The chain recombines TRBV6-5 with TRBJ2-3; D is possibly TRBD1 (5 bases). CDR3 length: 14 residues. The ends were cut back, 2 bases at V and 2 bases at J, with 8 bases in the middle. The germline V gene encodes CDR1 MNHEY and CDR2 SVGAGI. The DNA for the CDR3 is TGTGCCAGCAGTTACGGGGCGGCCACAGATACGCAGTATTTT. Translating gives CASSYGAATDTQYF.

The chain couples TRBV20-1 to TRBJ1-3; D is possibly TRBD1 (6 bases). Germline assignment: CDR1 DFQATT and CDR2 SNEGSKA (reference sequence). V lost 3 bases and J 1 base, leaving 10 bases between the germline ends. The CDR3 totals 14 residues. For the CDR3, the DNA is TGCAGTGCTAGCCGGGGGCGATCTGGAAACACCATATATTTT. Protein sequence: CSASRGRSGNTIYF.

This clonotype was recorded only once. CDR3 loop: CASSSPPSGSDEQFF. The CDR3 nucleotides are TGTGCCAGCAGTTCGCCGCCGTCAGGGTCGGATGAGCAGTTCTTC. The chain has TRBV28 and TRBJ2-1; TRBD1 might be the D (5 bases). The CDR3 covers 15 residues. CDR1 MDHEN and CDR2 SYDVKM come from the germline V gene. Between the trimmed V and J ends, which lost 4 bases and 8 bases, there was a span of 18 bases.

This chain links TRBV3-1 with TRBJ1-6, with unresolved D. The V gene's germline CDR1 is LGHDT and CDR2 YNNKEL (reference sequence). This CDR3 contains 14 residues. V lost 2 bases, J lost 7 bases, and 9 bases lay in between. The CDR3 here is CASSQLNSNSPLHF. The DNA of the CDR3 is TGTGCCAGCAGCCAATTGAACAGCAATTCACCCCTCCACTTT.

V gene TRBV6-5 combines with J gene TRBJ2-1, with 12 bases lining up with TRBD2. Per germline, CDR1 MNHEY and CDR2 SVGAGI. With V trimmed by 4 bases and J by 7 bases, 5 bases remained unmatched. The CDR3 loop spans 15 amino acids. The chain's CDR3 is CASSSTSGGPNEQFF. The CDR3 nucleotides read TGTGCCAGCAGTTCCACTAGCGGGGGGCCGAATGAGCAGTTCTTC.

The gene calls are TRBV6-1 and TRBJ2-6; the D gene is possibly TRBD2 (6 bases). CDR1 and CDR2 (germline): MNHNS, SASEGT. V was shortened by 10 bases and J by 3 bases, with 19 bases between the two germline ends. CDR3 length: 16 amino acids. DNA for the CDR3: TGTGCCACCTCATCAGGTGGGGGAGGTGGGGCCAACGTCCTGACTTTC. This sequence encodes CATSSGGGGGANVLTF.

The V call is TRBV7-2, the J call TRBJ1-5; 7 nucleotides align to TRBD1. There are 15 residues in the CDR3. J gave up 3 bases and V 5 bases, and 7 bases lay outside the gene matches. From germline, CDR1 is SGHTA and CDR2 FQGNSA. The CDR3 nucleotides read TGTGCCAGCAGCCGGACAGGTGGCACCAATCAGCCCCAGCATTTT. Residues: CASSRTGGTNQPQHF.

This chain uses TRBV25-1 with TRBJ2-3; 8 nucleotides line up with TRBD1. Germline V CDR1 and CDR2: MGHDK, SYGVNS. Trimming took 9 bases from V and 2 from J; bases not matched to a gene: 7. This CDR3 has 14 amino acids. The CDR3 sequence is CASTGGQPTDTQYF. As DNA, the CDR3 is TGTGCCAGTACAGGGGGACAACCCACAGATACGCAGTATTTT.

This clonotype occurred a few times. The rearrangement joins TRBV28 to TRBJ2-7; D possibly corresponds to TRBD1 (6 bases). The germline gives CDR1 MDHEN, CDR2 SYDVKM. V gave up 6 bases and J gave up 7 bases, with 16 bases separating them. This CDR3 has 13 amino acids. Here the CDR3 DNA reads TGTGCCAGCAGGTCGACAGGAGTGGGGGAGCAGTACTTC. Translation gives CASRSTGVGEQYF.

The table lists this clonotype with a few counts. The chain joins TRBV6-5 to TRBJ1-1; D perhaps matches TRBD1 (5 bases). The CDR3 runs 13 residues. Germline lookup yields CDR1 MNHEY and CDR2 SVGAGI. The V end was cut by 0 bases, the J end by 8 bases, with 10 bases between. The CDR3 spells CASSYSQRTEAFF. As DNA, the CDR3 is TGTGCCAGCAGTTACTCCCAGAGGACAGAAGCTTTCTTT.

In DNA form, the CDR3 reads TGCGCCAGCGGCATCTCAGCGGAACGCACAGATACGCAGTATTTT. Translated: CASGISAERTDTQYF. V and J are TRBV5-1 and TRBJ2-3; TRBD2 is a possible D gene (5 bases). Per the germline V gene, CDR1 is SGHRS and CDR2 is YFSETQ. V was trimmed by 7 bases and J by 1 base, leaving 16 bases between them. The CDR3 sequence is 15 residues long. Complete variable domain (other parts from reference TRBV5-1 and TRBJ2-3): KAGVTQTPRYLIKTRGQQVTLSCSPISGHRSVSWYQQTPGQGLQFLFEYFSETQRNKGNFPGRFSGRQFSNSRSEMNVSTLELGDSALYLCASGISAERTDTQYFGPGTRLTVL.